Below are 9 T cell receptor beta chains sequenced from a single sample in a study of cytomegalovirus exposure and HLA in healthy donors. Amplification used 60 Vbeta primers and 13 Jbeta primers. Sequencing was performed with immunoSEQ multiplex PCR; in TCRdb, only in-frame clones are kept and a portion is missing. The sample has over 140,000 clones; approximately 84% are singletons. Sequenced sample: PBMCs. These receptors all stem from a man aged 30-40 years in good health and CMV-seropositive.

V gene TRBV4-1 combines with J gene TRBJ1-3; 7 nucleotides agree with TRBD1. The CDR3 is 18 residues long. Germline loops: CDR1 MGHRA, CDR2 YSYEKL. The V segment lost 4 bases and the J segment 1 base; nucleotides outside the gene matches: 13. The CDR3 DNA sequence: TGCGCCAGCAGCCGGAGTGAGGGACAGAAGCCATCTGGAAACACCATATATTTT. Translated: CASSRSEGQKPSGNTIYF.

This clone was counted between two and nine times. This CDR3 is CASSLGEYEQYF. CDR3 in DNA: TGCGCCAGCAGCTTGGGCGAATACGAGCAGTACTTC. The chain employs TRBV5-1 and TRBJ2-7; D gene unclear. In germline, CDR1 is SGHRS, CDR2 YFSETQ. This CDR3 has 12 residues. V was cut by 0 bases and J by 4 bases, with 5 bases left in between.

The V call is TRBV9, the J call TRBJ2-2; TRBD2 matches at 10 bases. Germline loops: CDR1 SGDLS, CDR2 YYNGEE. J gave up 5 bases and V 3 bases, and 7 bases lay outside the gene matches. The CDR3 has 16 residues. The CDR3 region has the DNA TGTGCCAGCAGCGCTACTAGCGGGGTTGGGACCGGGGAGCTGTTTTTT. This encodes CASSATSGVGTGELFF. Looking up the rest from reference TRBV9 and TRBJ2-2 gives the full variable domain: DSGVTQTPKHLITATGQRVTLRCSPRSGDLSVYWYQQSLDQGLQFLIQYYNGEERAKGNILERFSAQQFPDLHSELNLSSLELGDSALYFCASSATSGVGTGELFFGEGSRLTVL.

The V gene is TRBV11-3, the J gene TRBJ2-1; tentatively, D is TRBD1 (6 bases). Trimming left V 0 bases short and J 7 bases short, with 13 bases between. This CDR3 region has 15 residues. CDR1 is SGHNT and CDR2 is YENEEA in the germline V gene. The CDR3 sequence: CASSLEAGVGNEQFF. The CDR3 DNA reads as TGTGCCAGCAGCTTAGAGGCAGGGGTAGGTAATGAGCAGTTCTTC.

V usage is TRBV6-1 and J usage is TRBJ1-2; D is uncertain. CDR3 length: 14 amino acids. The germline V gene encodes CDR1 MNHNS and CDR2 SASEGT. V was shortened by 1 base and J by 4 bases, with 10 bases between the two germline ends. The chain's CDR3 is CASSEGGLLYGYTF. In nucleotides, the CDR3 is TGTGCCAGCAGTGAAGGAGGACTCCTCTATGGCTACACCTTC.

The rearrangement uses TRBV19 and TRBJ1-2; D not resolved. CDR1 and CDR2 from the germline V gene are LNHDA and SQIVND (reference sequence). V lost 3 bases, J lost 6 bases, and 11 bases lay in between. This CDR3 is built from 13 residues. The CDR3 DNA reads TGTGCCAGTAGTATCAAGCAGGTGAATGGCTACACCTTC. Translating gives CASSIKQVNGYTF.

The chain recombines TRBV9 with TRBJ1-1; D not resolved. The CDR3 runs to 13 residues. The germline CDR1 and CDR2 sequences are SGDLS and YYNGEE. Trimming cost V 4 bases and J 5 bases, with 12 bases left between them. The CDR3 region is CASSPRPETEAFF. CDR3 coding DNA: TGTGCCAGCAGCCCCCGGCCGGAGACTGAAGCTTTCTTT.

The rearrangement joins TRBV28 to TRBJ2-5; maybe TRBD2 (6 bases). The germline V and J ends were trimmed by 8 bases and 5 bases, with 15 bases remaining between them. Germline lookup yields CDR1 MDHEN and CDR2 SYDVKM. This CDR3 spans 13 amino acids. CDR3 sequence (DNA): TGTGCCAGCCTCATGGGTCGGGAGGAGACCCAGTACTTC. Residues: CASLMGREETQYF.

The gene calls are TRBV7-6 and TRBJ1-4, with D unresolved. V was shortened by 5 bases and J by 0 bases, with 16 bases between the two germline ends. The CDR3 spans 17 residues. Looked up from germline, CDR1 is SGHVS and CDR2 is FNYEAQ. The CDR3 nucleotides are TGTGCCAGCAGCCCGGAAACGACAACTGCAACTAATGAAAAACTGTTTTTT. As protein: CASSPETTTATNEKLFF.